This passage covers 19 T cell receptor beta chains from one sample sequenced in a study of T cell repertoires in cytomegalovirus infection. What these receptors recognize is not known. Each CDR3 protein gets one entry after TCRdb re-called the reads with MiXCR. The sample holds about 60,000 distinct CDR3 sequences, 20% seen once. The material sequenced was CD8+ T cells from cultured PBMCs, taken from culture after CMV antigen stimulation. Receptors were obtained from a human donor in good health (CMV status not recorded). Some clones in this sample may be carry-over from other donors' samples.

The chain uses TRBV7-8 and TRBJ2-5, with TRBD1 identical over 10 bases. Trimming cost V 4 bases and J 2 bases; bases outside gene matches: 7. Germline-derived CDR1 and CDR2 are SGHVS and FQNEAQ. The CDR3 length is 16 residues. The CDR3 DNA sequence: TGTGCCAGCAGCTCGGGGACAGGGGTGATGCAAGAGACCCAGTACTTC. Its translation: CASSSGTGVMQETQYF.

This clonotype has more than one count but fewer than ten. The V gene is TRBV7-2, the J gene TRBJ2-3, with D possibly matching TRBD1 (6 bases). The V gene's germline CDR1 is SGHTA and CDR2 FQGNSA. The length of the CDR3 is 14 residues. Between the trimmed V and J ends, which lost 1 base and 4 bases, there was a span of 9 bases. The CDR3 protein is CASSLVGGSDTQYF. CDR3 in DNA: TGTGCCAGCAGCTTAGTAGGGGGATCAGATACGCAGTATTTT.

This chain uses TRBV5-6 with TRBJ2-7, with D possibly matching TRBD1 (5 bases). This CDR3 comprises 14 residues. Deletions cut 6 bases from V and 0 bases from J, with 13 bases between. In germline, CDR1 is SGHDT, CDR2 YYEEEE. CDR3 DNA: TGTGCCAGCACCGACAGAACCTTCTCCTACGAGCAGTACTTC. As protein: CASTDRTFSYEQYF.

The V and J genes are TRBV6-6 and TRBJ1-2, with a weak D call TRBD1 (6 bases). The CDR3 spans 14 residues. The germline V gene encodes CDR1 MNHNY and CDR2 SVGAGI (reference sequence). V lost 7 bases to trimming and J lost 4 bases, with 16 bases between them. In DNA, the CDR3 is TGTGCCAGCATACCTCGGGGGGCAAGCTATGGCTACACCTTC. Residues: CASIPRGASYGYTF.

The CDR3, as DNA: TGTGCCAGCAGCCTAGGGGCCGGGGAGCTGTTTTTT. This translates into CASSLGAGELFF. This chain joins TRBV7-2 and TRBJ2-2, with D perhaps TRBD1 (5 bases). CDR1 and CDR2 (germline): SGHTA, FQGNSA. The V end was cut by 5 bases, the J end by 6 bases, with 7 bases between. This CDR3 has 12 amino acids.

The rearrangement joins TRBV20-1 to TRBJ2-7; D is possibly TRBD1 (6 bases). Trimming removed 0 bases at V and 3 bases at J, with 12 bases between. The CDR3 has 14 residues. Germline assignment: CDR1 DFQATT and CDR2 SNEGSKA (reference sequence). The CDR3 region is CSARETPQGYEQYF. The CDR3 nucleotides are TGCAGTGCTAGAGAAACCCCACAGGGCTACGAGCAGTACTTC.

This clonotype was counted between two and nine times. V and J are TRBV7-2 and TRBJ2-7, with 7 bases aligning to TRBD2. The trim removed 4 bases at V and 5 bases at J, leaving 11 bases unmatched. CDR1 SGHTA and CDR2 FQGNSA come from the germline V gene. This CDR3 is built from 15 residues. The CDR3 loop reads CASSYLTGGSNEQYF. The CDR3 DNA reads as TGTGCCAGCAGCTACCTCACGGGGGGTAGCAACGAGCAGTACTTC.

The V call is TRBV7-8, the J call TRBJ2-7; D is unclear. The CDR3 spans 12 residues. Germline CDR1 reads SGHVS; CDR2 reads FQNEAQ. V lost 6 bases to trimming and J lost 1 base, with 7 bases between them. The CDR3 sequence: CASSGPSYEQYF. DNA for the CDR3: TGTGCCAGCAGTGGGCCTTCCTACGAGCAGTACTTC.

The sample holds a few counts of this clonotype. V usage is TRBV7-9 and J usage is TRBJ1-1; D gene unclear. Trimming took off 0 bases at V and 2 bases at J, with 7 bases between the two ends. The length of the CDR3 is 14 residues. Germline CDR1 is SEHNR and CDR2 is FQNEAQ (reference sequence). CDR3 DNA sequence: TGTGCCAGCAGCTTAGCACAGCATAACACTGAAGCTTTCTTT. This gives the protein CASSLAQHNTEAFF. The variable domain in full, completed from reference TRBV7-9 and TRBJ1-1, reads DTGVSQNPRHKITKRGQNVTFRCDPISEHNRLYWYRQTLGQGPEFLTYFQNEAQLEKSRLLSDRFSAERPKGSFSTLEIQRTEQGDSAMYLCASSLAQHNTEAFFGQGTRLTVV.

This clonotype showed up just a few times. The chain's CDR3 is CASSPSGGGGELFF. For the CDR3, the DNA is TGTGCCAGCAGCCCTTCAGGGGGGGGCGGGGAGCTGTTTTTT. This chain uses TRBV7-6 with TRBJ2-2, with D tentatively TRBD1 or TRBD2 (7 bases each). V lost 5 bases, J lost 7 bases, and 14 bases lay in between. The CDR3 extends over 14 amino acids. Germline assignment: CDR1 SGHVS and CDR2 FNYEAQ.

The rearrangement joins TRBV7-9 to TRBJ2-6, with no clear D. Germline V gene lookup returns CDR1 SEHNR and CDR2 FQNEAQ (reference sequence). There are 13 residues in the CDR3. V gave up 4 bases and J gave up 10 bases, with 11 bases separating them. This CDR3 is CASSSVDPNVLTF. Written as DNA, the CDR3 is TGTGCCAGCAGCTCAGTTGACCCGAACGTCCTGACTTTC. Supplemented by reference TRBV7-9 and TRBJ2-6, the full variable domain reads DTGVSQNPRHKITKRGQNVTFRCDPISEHNRLYWYRQTLGQGPEFLTYFQNEAQLEKSRLLSDRFSAERPKGSFSTLEIQRTEQGDSAMYLCASSSVDPNVLTFGAGSRLTVL.

This chain links TRBV12-3 or TRBV12-4 with TRBJ1-6; TRBD1 is a possible D gene (5 bases). Trimming stripped 4 bases from V and 5 bases from J, with 9 bases between. CDR3 size: 14 residues. The chain's CDR3 is CASSWGQDNSPLHF. CDR3 DNA: TGTGCCAGCAGTTGGGGCCAGGATAATTCACCCCTCCACTTT.

CDR3 in DNA: TGTGCCAGCAGTCAGGGAAACTATGGCTACACCTTC. Residues: CASSQGNYGYTF. This rearrangement joins TRBV6-5 to TRBJ1-2; a possible D gene is TRBD1 (5 bases). CDR1 is MNHEY, CDR2 SVGAGI, per germline. V lost 5 bases and J 2 bases, leaving 6 bases between the germline ends. This CDR3 has 12 residues.

The CDR3 loop reads CASSSTQGWEQYF. CDR3 in DNA: TGTGCCAGCAGCTCGACGCAGGGTTGGGAGCAGTACTTC. J is TRBJ2-7 and V is TRBV7-2; a weak D match, TRBD1 (5 bases). Germline CDR1 SGHTA, CDR2 FQGNSA. The CDR3 runs to 13 residues. V was trimmed by 4 bases and J by 7 bases, leaving 14 bases between them.

V is TRBV7-9 and J is TRBJ2-5; D is undetermined. This CDR3 spans 14 amino acids. The V end was cut by 2 bases, the J end by 2 bases, with 9 bases between. Germline V gene sequence: CDR1 SEHNR, CDR2 FQNEAQ (reference sequence). CDR3 bases: TGTGCCAGCAGCTTATCGTCTTCTCAAGAGACCCAGTACTTC. It translates to CASSLSSSQETQYF.

This clonotype occurred a few times. This chain connects TRBV7-3 to TRBJ2-3; 7 bases match TRBD1. This CDR3 has 14 residues. Losses at the gene ends were 3 bases for V and 5 bases for J; bases not matched to a gene: 5. Looked up from germline, CDR1 is SGHTA and CDR2 is FQGTGA. DNA for the CDR3: TGTGCCAGCAGCTTTGAGGGGGCGGAAGATACGCAGTATTTT. Translated: CASSFEGAEDTQYF.

Ten or more counts support this clonotype. The chain employs TRBV19 and TRBJ2-2, with D unclear. This CDR3 is built from 14 residues. CDR1 and CDR2 from the germline V gene are LNHDA and SQIVND (reference sequence). Trimming stripped 2 bases from V and 2 bases from J, with 6 bases between. CDR3 sequence (DNA): TGTGCCAGTAGTATAAGTCTAAACACCGGGGAGCTGTTTTTT. Amino acid sequence: CASSISLNTGELFF.

This clonotype was picked up a small number of times. V gene TRBV19 combines with J gene TRBJ1-6; D gene unclear. The germline gives CDR1 LNHDA, CDR2 SQIVND (reference sequence). The CDR3 is 19 amino acids. V lost 4 bases and J lost 0, with 19 bases in between. In DNA, the CDR3 is TGTGCCAGTAGTAGTCCAGTAACCACCCCGAGCTCCTATAATTCACCCCTCCACTTT. Protein sequence: CASSSPVTTPSSYNSPLHF.

This clonotype was seen only a few times. The chain couples TRBV7-2 to TRBJ1-2; 9 bases fit TRBD1. Germline CDR1 is SGHTA and CDR2 is FQGNSA. The CDR3 loop spans 15 amino acids. Trimming at V came to 5 bases and at J to 4 bases, leaving 8 bases not matched to a gene. CDR3 loop: CASSLPQGATYGYTF. CDR3 DNA sequence: TGTGCCAGCAGCCTACCACAGGGGGCGACCTATGGCTACACCTTC.